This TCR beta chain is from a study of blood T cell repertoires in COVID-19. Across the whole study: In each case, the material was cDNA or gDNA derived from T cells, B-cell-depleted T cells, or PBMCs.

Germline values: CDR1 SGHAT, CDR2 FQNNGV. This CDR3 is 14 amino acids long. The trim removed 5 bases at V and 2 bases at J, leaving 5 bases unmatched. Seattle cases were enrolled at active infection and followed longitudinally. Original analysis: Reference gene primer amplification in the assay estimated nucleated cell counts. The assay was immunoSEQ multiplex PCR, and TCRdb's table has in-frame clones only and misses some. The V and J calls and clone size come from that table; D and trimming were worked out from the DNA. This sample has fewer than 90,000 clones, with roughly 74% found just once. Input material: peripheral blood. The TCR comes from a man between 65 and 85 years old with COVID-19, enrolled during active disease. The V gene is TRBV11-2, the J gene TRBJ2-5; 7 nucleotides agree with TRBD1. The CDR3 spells CASSRTGRQETQYF. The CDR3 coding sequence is TGTGCCAGCAGCCGGACAGGCCGGCAAGAGACCCAGTACTTC.